The 3 T cell receptor beta chains in this list originate from one sample, sequenced in a study of T cell repertoires in cytomegalovirus infection. TCRdb passed the reads through MiXCR, listing each CDR3 protein once. The table records 450,000 to 600,000 distinct CDR3 sequences, 11% of them present only once. The sequenced material came from PBMCs. The receptors were sampled from a human donor in good health (CMV status not recorded). Some clones in this sample may be carry-over from other donors' samples.

This clonotype was recorded a few times. This chain uses TRBV5-1 with TRBJ2-7; 10 bases fit TRBD2. CDR1 is SGHRS, CDR2 YFSETQ, per germline. CDR3 length equals 17 residues. With 0 bases clipped from V and 3 bases from J, the junction kept 9 bases outside the gene matches. The DNA for the CDR3 is TGCGCCAGCAGCTTGGGTCCCCTAGCGGGAGCCGTCTACGAGCAGTACTTC. Amino acid sequence: CASSLGPLAGAVYEQYF.

The sample holds many counts of this clonotype. V gene TRBV6-1 combines with J gene TRBJ1-2; D unresolved. Germline V gives CDR1 MNHNS, CDR2 SASEGT. This CDR3 region has 14 residues. Trimming took off 5 bases at V and 2 bases at J, with 12 bases between the two ends. The CDR3 protein is CASSTGPTNYGYTF. The CDR3 DNA is TGTGCCAGCAGTACTGGACCGACCAACTATGGCTACACCTTC.

This clonotype was counted many times. The gene calls are TRBV19 and TRBJ1-5, with 7 positions matching TRBD1. The germline gives CDR1 LNHDA, CDR2 SQIVND (reference sequence). J lost 6 bases, V lost 5 bases, and 10 bases had no gene match. The CDR3 has 15 amino acids. The CDR3 coding sequence is TGTGCCAGTAGTCCAGATAGGGGGCGAGTTCAGCCCCAGCATTTT. Translating gives CASSPDRGRVQPQHF.